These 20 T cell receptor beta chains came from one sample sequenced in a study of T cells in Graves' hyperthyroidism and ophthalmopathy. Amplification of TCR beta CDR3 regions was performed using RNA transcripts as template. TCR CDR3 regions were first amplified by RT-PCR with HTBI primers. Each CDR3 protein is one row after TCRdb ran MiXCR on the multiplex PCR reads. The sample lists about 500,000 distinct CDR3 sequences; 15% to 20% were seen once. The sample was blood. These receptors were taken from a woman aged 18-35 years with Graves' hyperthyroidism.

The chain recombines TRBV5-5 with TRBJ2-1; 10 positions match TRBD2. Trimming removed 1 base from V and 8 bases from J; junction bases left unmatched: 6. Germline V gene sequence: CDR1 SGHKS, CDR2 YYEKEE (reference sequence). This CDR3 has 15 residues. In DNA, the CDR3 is TGTGCCAGCAGCTTGATCCCTAGCGGGGGTGATGAGCAGTTCTTC. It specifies CASSLIPSGGDEQFF.

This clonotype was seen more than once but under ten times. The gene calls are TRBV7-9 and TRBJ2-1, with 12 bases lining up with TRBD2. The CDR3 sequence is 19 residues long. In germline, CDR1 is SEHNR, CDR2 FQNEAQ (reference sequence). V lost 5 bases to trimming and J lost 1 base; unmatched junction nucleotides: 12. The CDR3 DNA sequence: TGTGCCAGCAGCCCCAATGCGGGGCTAGCGGGAGGGTCCTACAATGAGCAGTTCTTC. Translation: CASSPNAGLAGGSYNEQFF.

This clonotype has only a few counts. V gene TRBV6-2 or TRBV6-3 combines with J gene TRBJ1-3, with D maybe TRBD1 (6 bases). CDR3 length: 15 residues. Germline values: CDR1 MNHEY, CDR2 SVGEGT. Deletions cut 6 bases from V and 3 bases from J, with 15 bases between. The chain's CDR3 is CASSPSPDSGNTIYF. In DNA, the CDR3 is TGTGCCAGCAGCCCCTCACCGGACAGTGGAAACACCATATATTTT.

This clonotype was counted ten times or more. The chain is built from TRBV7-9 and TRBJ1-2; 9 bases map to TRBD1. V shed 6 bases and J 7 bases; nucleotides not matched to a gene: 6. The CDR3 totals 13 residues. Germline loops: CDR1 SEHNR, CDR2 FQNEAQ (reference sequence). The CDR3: CASSSTGGSGYTF. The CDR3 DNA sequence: TGTGCCAGCAGTTCAACAGGGGGCAGTGGCTACACCTTC.

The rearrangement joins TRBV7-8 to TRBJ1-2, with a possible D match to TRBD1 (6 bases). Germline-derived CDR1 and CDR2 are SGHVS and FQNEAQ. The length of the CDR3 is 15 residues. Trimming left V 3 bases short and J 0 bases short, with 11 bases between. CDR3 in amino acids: CASSLTGPTNYGYTF. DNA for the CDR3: TGTGCCAGCAGCTTGACAGGACCAACTAACTATGGCTACACCTTC.

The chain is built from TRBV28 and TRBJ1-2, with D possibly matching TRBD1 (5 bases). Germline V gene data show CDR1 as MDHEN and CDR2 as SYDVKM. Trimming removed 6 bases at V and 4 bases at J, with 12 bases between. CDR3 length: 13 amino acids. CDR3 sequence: CASSRDASYGYTF. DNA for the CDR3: TGTGCCAGCAGCCGGGACGCTAGCTATGGCTACACCTTC.

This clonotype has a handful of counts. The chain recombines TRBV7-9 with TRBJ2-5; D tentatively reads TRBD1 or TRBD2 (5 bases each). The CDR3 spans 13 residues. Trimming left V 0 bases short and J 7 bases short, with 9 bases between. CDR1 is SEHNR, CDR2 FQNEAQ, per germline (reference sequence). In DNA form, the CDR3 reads TGTGCCAGCAGCTTAGCGGGACGCGGGACCCAGTACTTC. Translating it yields CASSLAGRGTQYF.

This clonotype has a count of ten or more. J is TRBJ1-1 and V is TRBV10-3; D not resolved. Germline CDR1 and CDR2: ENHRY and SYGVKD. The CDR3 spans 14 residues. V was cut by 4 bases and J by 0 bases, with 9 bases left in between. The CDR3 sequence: CAISVRPMNTEAFF. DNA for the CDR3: TGTGCCATCAGTGTCCGGCCGATGAACACTGAAGCTTTCTTT.

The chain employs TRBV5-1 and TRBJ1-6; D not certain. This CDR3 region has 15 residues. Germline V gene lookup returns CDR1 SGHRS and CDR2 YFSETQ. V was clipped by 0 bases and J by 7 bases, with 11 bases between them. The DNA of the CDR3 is TGCGCCAGCAGCTTGGCTTGGGCGGGAAATTCACCCCTCCACTTT. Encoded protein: CASSLAWAGNSPLHF.

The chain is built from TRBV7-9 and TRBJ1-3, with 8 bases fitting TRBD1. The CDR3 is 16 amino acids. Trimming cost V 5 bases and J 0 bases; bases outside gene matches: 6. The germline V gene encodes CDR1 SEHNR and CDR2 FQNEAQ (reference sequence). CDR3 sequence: CASSITGTGSGNTIYF. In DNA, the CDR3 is TGTGCCAGCAGCATCACCGGGACAGGCTCTGGAAACACCATATATTTT.

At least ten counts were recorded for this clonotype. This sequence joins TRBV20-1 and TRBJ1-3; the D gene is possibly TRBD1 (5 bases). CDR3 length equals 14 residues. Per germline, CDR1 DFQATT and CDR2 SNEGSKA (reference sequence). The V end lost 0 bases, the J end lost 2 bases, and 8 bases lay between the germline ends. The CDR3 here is CSARDQGPGNTIYF. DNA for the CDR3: TGCAGTGCTAGAGATCAGGGCCCTGGAAACACCATATATTTT.

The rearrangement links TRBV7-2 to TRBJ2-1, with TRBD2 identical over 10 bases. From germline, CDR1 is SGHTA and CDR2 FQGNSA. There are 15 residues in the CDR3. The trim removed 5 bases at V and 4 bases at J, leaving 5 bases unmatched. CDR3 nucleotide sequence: TGTGCCAGCAGCCCAACTAGCGGGAATTACAATGAGCAGTTCTTC. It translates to CASSPTSGNYNEQFF. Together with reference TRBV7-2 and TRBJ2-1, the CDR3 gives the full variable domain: GAGVSQSPSNKVTEKGKDVELRCDPISGHTALYWYRQSLGQGLEFLIYFQGNSAPDKSGLPSDRFSAERTGGSVSTLTIQRTQQEDSAVYLCASSPTSGNYNEQFFGPGTRLTVL.

The CDR3 spells CSVSVSSYEQYF. For the CDR3, the DNA is TGCAGCGTTTCGGTTAGCTCCTACGAGCAGTACTTC. J is TRBJ2-7 and V is TRBV29-1, with no clear D. CDR3 length: 12 amino acids. Germline V gene sequence: CDR1 SQVTM, CDR2 ANQGSEA. Trimming pared 5 bases from V and 0 bases from J, leaving 8 bases between.

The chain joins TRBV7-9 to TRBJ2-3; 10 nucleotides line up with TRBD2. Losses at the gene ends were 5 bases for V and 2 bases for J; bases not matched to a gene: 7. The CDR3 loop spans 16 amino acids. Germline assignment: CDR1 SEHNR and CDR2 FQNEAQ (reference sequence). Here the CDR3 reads CASSPITSGITDTQYF. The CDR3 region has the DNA TGTGCCAGCAGCCCGATAACTAGCGGGATCACAGATACGCAGTATTTT.

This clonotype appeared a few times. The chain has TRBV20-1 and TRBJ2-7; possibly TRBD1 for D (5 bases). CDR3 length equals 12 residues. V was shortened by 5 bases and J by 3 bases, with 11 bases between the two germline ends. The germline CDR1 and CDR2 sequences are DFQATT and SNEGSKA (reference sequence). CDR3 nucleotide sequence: TGCAGTGCTGACAGAGAGCTCTACGAGCAGTACTTC. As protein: CSADRELYEQYF.

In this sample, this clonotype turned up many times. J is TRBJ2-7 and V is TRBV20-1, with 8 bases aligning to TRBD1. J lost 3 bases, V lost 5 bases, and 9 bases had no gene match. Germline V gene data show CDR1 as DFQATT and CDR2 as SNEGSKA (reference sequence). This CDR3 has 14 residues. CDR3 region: CSAGPGQEIYEQYF. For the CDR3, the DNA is TGCAGTGCTGGGCCGGGACAGGAGATCTACGAGCAGTACTTC.

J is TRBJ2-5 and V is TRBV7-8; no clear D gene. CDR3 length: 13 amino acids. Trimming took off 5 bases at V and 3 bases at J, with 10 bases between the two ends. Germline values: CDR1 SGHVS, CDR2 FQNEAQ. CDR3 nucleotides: TGTGCCAGCAGCCAACCCCGGAAAGAGACCCAGTACTTC. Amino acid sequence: CASSQPRKETQYF.

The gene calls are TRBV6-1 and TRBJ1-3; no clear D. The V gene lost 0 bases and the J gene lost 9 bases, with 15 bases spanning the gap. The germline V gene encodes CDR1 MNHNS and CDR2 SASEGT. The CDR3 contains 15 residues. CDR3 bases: TGTGCCAGCAGTGAAGCGCTAACGGGCCGGAGCACCATATATTTT. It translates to CASSEALTGRSTIYF.

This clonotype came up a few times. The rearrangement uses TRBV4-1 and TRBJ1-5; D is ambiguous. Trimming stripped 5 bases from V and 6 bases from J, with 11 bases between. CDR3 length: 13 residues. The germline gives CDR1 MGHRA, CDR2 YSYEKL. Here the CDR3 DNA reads TGCGCCAGCAGCGTGAGGGTGGCTCAGCCCCAGCATTTT. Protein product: CASSVRVAQPQHF.

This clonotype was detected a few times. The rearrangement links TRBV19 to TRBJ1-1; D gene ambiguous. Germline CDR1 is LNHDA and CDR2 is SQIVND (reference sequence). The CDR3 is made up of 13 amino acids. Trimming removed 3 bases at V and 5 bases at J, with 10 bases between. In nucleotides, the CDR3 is TGTGCCAGTAGTATTGGGGTTCCTACTGAAGCTTTCTTT. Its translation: CASSIGVPTEAFF.